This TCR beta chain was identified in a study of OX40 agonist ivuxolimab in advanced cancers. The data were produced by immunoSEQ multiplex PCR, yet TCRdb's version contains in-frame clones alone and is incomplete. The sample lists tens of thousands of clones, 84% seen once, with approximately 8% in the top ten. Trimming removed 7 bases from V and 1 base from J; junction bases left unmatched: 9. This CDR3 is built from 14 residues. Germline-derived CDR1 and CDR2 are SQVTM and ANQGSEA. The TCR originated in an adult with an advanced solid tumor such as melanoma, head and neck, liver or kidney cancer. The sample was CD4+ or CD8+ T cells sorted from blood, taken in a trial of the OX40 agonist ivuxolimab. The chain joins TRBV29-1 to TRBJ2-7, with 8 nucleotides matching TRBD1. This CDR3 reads CSAGPGQASYEQYF. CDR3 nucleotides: TGCAGCGCCGGACCGGGACAGGCTTCCTACGAGCAGTACTTC.